This T cell receptor (beta chain) was captured in a study of post-analysis software for immune sequencing data. Unique molecular identifiers tagged the TCR beta cDNA libraries. TCRdb passed the PCR reads through MiXCR, listing each CDR3 protein once. The repertoire consists of a few hundred thousand distinct CDR3 sequences, with less than 40% occurring once and the leading ten covering under 7%. This clonotype was seen only a few times. The sequencing sample was made of blood. The clonotype comes from a girl aged 2 to 17 with multiple sclerosis.

The CDR3 nucleotides read TGTGCCAGCAGTCCGGATAGGCGGCCATATGGCTACACCTTC. The encoded protein is CASSPDRRPYGYTF. J is TRBJ1-2 and V is TRBV6-1; no clear D. This CDR3 is built from 14 residues. Trimming stripped 5 bases from V and 5 bases from J, with 15 bases between. The germline gives CDR1 MNHNS, CDR2 SASEGT.